Sequencing of this T cell receptor (beta chain) was carried out in a study of T cell responses to AZD1222 COVID-19 vaccine. Regarding this clone: Its antigen is unidentified.

Assay used: immunoSEQ multiplex PCR; TCRdb lists only in-frame clones, some missing. Altogether some 130,000 clones are present, around 90% being singletons, with the ten largest covering under 3.5%. Findings of the study overall: In all cases, repertoires were sampled only after the peak T cell response. The number of AZD1222 recipients seropositive at baseline was only six. Possibly, clonal diversity was underestimated; donors were largely white British and included more females.

Looked up from germline, CDR1 is SQVTM and CDR2 is ANQGSEA. V lost 1 base and J 8 bases, leaving 2 bases between the germline ends. The length of the CDR3 is 9 residues. The material was peripheral blood, obtained on day 0 of AZD1222 vaccination. The TCR was taken from an adult in good health. This chain joins TRBV29-1 and TRBJ1-2, with no clear D. As DNA, the CDR3 is TGCAGCGTTGAAGCGGGCTACACCTTC. Encoded protein: CSVEAGYTF.